Shown below are 20 T cell receptor beta chains from a single sample sequenced in a study of blood T cell repertoires in COVID-19. Repertoires were generated with immunoSEQ multiplex PCR, while TCRdb's copy carries only in-frame clones and drops some. The sample has some 200,000 clones; roughly 84% are singletons. Input material: PBMCs or T cells enriched from blood (not recorded which). The source is a man aged 30 to 39 in a cohort exposed to, infected with or recovered from COVID-19 (not recorded which).

The J gene is TRBJ1-1, the V gene TRBV6-5; D call uncertain. Germline V CDR1 and CDR2: MNHEY, SVGAGI. The ends were cut back, 8 bases at V and 7 bases at J, with 17 bases in the middle. The CDR3 extends over 13 amino acids. The CDR3 region is CASRPGSGFEAFF. In DNA form, the CDR3 reads TGTGCCAGCCGCCCAGGTTCGGGGTTTGAAGCTTTCTTT.

This rearrangement joins TRBV7-2 to TRBJ2-7; TRBD1 matches at 8 bases. The V gene end was trimmed by 3 bases and the J gene end by 6 bases; junction bases not matched to a gene: 19. Germline V gene data show CDR1 as SGHTA and CDR2 as FQGNSA. CDR3 length equals 18 residues. CDR3 residues: CASSFGTGGIIPLGEQYF. The DNA for the CDR3 is TGTGCCAGCAGCTTCGGGACAGGAGGAATCATCCCTTTAGGCGAGCAGTACTTC.

The CDR3 loop reads CSVGRGRDQPQHF. DNA for the CDR3: TGCAGCGTTGGGAGGGGCCGGGATCAGCCCCAGCATTTT. This sequence joins TRBV29-1 and TRBJ1-5; D possibly corresponds to TRBD1 (5 bases). V lost 4 bases to trimming and J lost 5 bases, with 12 bases between them. The length of the CDR3 is 13 residues. The germline V gene encodes CDR1 SQVTM and CDR2 ANQGSEA.

CDR3 sequence: CASSSKGGGGVPIFYEQYF. For the CDR3, the DNA is TGTGCCAGTTCTTCAAAGGGGGGCGGGGGAGTGCCTATCTTCTACGAGCAGTACTTC. The V gene is TRBV19, the J gene TRBJ2-7; possible D gene TRBD2, 7 bases. Germline V CDR1 and CDR2: LNHDA, SQIVND (reference sequence). The CDR3 length is 19 residues. V lost 8 bases to trimming and J lost 3 bases, with 32 bases between them.

This sequence joins TRBV9 and TRBJ1-6, with 8 bases that match TRBD1. The CDR3 totals 16 residues. Per the germline V gene, CDR1 is SGDLS and CDR2 is YYNGEE. J was trimmed by 8 bases and V by 1 base; bases with no gene match: 8. For the CDR3, the DNA is TGTGCCAGCAGCGTATATGACAGGGGAATAGATTCACCCCTCCACTTT. Translated: CASSVYDRGIDSPLHF.

The V and J genes are TRBV24-1 and TRBJ2-1, with 7 bases lining up with TRBD2. This CDR3 has 17 amino acids. The germline gives CDR1 KGHDR, CDR2 SFDVKD. With 3 bases clipped from V and 7 bases from J, the junction kept 14 bases outside the gene matches. Written as DNA, the CDR3 is TGTGCCACCAGTGATCTCGGAGAGGCGGGAGTTGGGAATGAGCAGTTCTTC. Translated: CATSDLGEAGVGNEQFF.

The gene calls are TRBV28 and TRBJ1-1, with a possible D match to TRBD1 (5 bases). The CDR3 is made up of 15 amino acids. Germline CDR1 reads MDHEN; CDR2 reads SYDVKM. Trimming pared 11 bases from V and 1 base from J, leaving 20 bases between. For the CDR3, the DNA is TGTGCCTCTTTGGATGCAACAGGCACGAACACTGAAGCTTTCTTT. Its translation: CASLDATGTNTEAFF.

Written as DNA, the CDR3 is TGTGCCAGCACCCCGAAGGGGGTTGAAAAACTGTTTTTT. It is translated as CASTPKGVEKLFF. The V call is TRBV6-5, the J call TRBJ1-4; TRBD1 might be the D (6 bases). CDR3 length: 13 residues. The V gene lost 7 bases and the J gene lost 7 bases, with 13 bases spanning the gap. The germline CDR1 and CDR2 sequences are MNHEY and SVGAGI.

This clone showed up just a few times. The rearrangement links TRBV11-2 to TRBJ2-7, with D possibly matching TRBD1 (6 bases). Germline V gene lookup returns CDR1 SGHAT and CDR2 FQNNGV. The V and J ends lost 4 bases and 5 bases respectively, with 18 bases between them. This CDR3 contains 15 residues. For the CDR3, the DNA is TGTGCCAGCAGCTCGTTGACAGGCTTTTCTAACGAGCAGTACTTC. This codes for CASSSLTGFSNEQYF.

The table lists this clone with a few counts. V gene TRBV5-1 combines with J gene TRBJ2-7; 7 bases line up with TRBD1. The germline CDR1 and CDR2 sequences are SGHRS and YFSETQ. The CDR3 is 15 amino acids. The junction had 9 bases not matched to a gene; V was cut back by 1 base and J by 5 bases. The CDR3: CASSLRDSGRDEQYF. The CDR3 DNA follows: TGCGCCAGCAGCTTGAGGGACAGCGGCCGCGACGAGCAGTACTTC.

The CDR3 DNA reads as TGTGCCAGCAGCTTAATAGCGGGGAGCACAGATACGCAGTATTTT. It codes for CASSLIAGSTDTQYF. The rearrangement joins TRBV7-3 to TRBJ2-3; 8 bases agree with TRBD2. The CDR3 is 15 amino acids. V lost 1 base to trimming and J lost 0 bases; unmatched junction nucleotides: 0. Germline V gene lookup returns CDR1 SGHTA and CDR2 FQGTGA.

This chain connects TRBV13 to TRBJ2-7, with D possibly matching TRBD2 (5 bases). This CDR3 contains 14 residues. CDR1 PRHDT and CDR2 FYEKMQ come from the germline V gene (reference sequence). V was pared by 3 bases and J by 5 bases, with 14 bases between. CDR3: CASSFVNRGNEQYF. CDR3 in DNA: TGTGCCAGCAGCTTTGTTAATAGAGGGAACGAGCAGTACTTC. The variable domain in full, with the rest retrieved from reference TRBV13 and TRBJ2-7, is AAGVIQSPRHLIKEKRETATLKCYPIPRHDTVYWYQQGPGQDPQFLISFYEKMQSDKGSIPDRFSAQQFSDYHSELNMSSLELGDSALYFCASSFVNRGNEQYFGPGTRLTVT.

This clone was seen a few times. The chain combines TRBV6-5 with TRBJ2-1; D may be TRBD1 (5 bases). Trimming took off 6 bases at V and 0 bases at J, with 12 bases between the two ends. Germline V gene data show CDR1 as MNHEY and CDR2 as SVGAGI. This CDR3 is built from 15 residues. The CDR3 nucleotides are TGTGCCAGCAGGGAGACAGTCTTCTCCTACAATGAGCAGTTCTTC. This translates into CASRETVFSYNEQFF.

CDR3 in amino acids: CASSQDRNSGYNEQFF. The CDR3 bases are TGCGCCAGCAGCCAAGATAGGAATAGCGGTTACAATGAGCAGTTCTTC. The rearrangement links TRBV4-3 to TRBJ2-1; D is perhaps TRBD2 (6 bases). The germline V gene has CDR1 LGHNA and CDR2 YSLEER. The germline V and J ends were trimmed by 0 bases and 4 bases, with 13 bases remaining between them. CDR3 size: 16 residues.

The rearrangement links TRBV7-3 to TRBJ2-7, with TRBD1 matching over 9 bases. The germline V gene has CDR1 SGHTA and CDR2 FQGTGA. The CDR3 is 13 amino acids. The V gene end was trimmed by 8 bases and the J gene end by 5 bases; junction bases not matched to a gene: 7. CDR3 nucleotides: TGTGCCAGCCGGGACAGGGATGAGAACGAGCAGTACTTC. Translation gives CASRDRDENEQYF.

V gene TRBV19 combines with J gene TRBJ2-1; D remains unclear. V lost 4 bases, J lost 8 bases, and 6 bases lay in between. The CDR3 has 11 residues. Germline V CDR1 and CDR2: LNHDA, SQIVND (reference sequence). The CDR3 reads CASSSVYEQFF. The CDR3 DNA is TGTGCCAGTAGTAGCGTCTATGAGCAGTTCTTC. Filled out from reference TRBV19 and TRBJ2-1, the complete variable domain reads DGGITQSPKYLFRKEGQNVTLSCEQNLNHDAMYWYRQDPGQGLRLIYYSQIVNDFQKGDIAEGYSVSREKKESFPLTVTSAQKNPTAFYLCASSSVYEQFFGPGTRLTVL.

The chain has TRBV7-9 and TRBJ2-2; a possible D gene is TRBD2 (6 bases). CDR3 length: 16 amino acids. The V end was cut by 2 bases, the J end by 5 bases, with 15 bases between. Germline V gene lookup returns CDR1 SEHNR and CDR2 FQNEAQ (reference sequence). The DNA for the CDR3 is TGTGCCAGCAGCTTAACCGCGGGGCTAGTGACCGGGGAGCTGTTTTTT. It codes for CASSLTAGLVTGELFF.

The DNA of the CDR3 is TGCGCCAGCAGCCAAGATCGGGGGGGATCCACTGAAGCTTTCTTT. This codes for CASSQDRGGSTEAFF. The V call is TRBV4-1, the J call TRBJ1-1; TRBD1 might be the D (5 bases). Per the germline V gene, CDR1 is MGHRA and CDR2 is YSYEKL. The CDR3 covers 15 residues. V dropped 0 bases and J dropped 4 bases, with 12 bases sitting between them.

The table lists this clone with a few counts. The V call is TRBV6-2 or TRBV6-3, the J call TRBJ1-5; 10 bases fit TRBD1. V gave up 5 bases and J gave up 5 bases; unmatched junction bases: 3. The V gene's germline CDR1 is MNHEY and CDR2 SVGEGT. The CDR3 runs 14 residues. The CDR3 is CASSHGQGDQPQHF. The DNA of the CDR3 is TGTGCCAGCAGTCACGGACAGGGGGATCAGCCCCAGCATTTT.

This clone was recorded only once. The same CDR3 arises from other DNA sequences in this sample as well. The CDR3 nucleotides read TGTGCCAGCAGACTGGACAGGGGTCCCTACGAGCAGTACTTC. This translates into CASRLDRGPYEQYF. The chain uses TRBV6-5 and TRBJ2-7; 9 nucleotides match TRBD1. This CDR3 comprises 14 residues. Germline CDR1 and CDR2: MNHEY and SVGAGI. V was pared by 6 bases and J by 2 bases, with 5 bases of the junction left unmatched.